This is a list of T cell receptor beta chains from one sample in a study of shared clonotypes between healthy human individuals. Measured with immunoSEQ multiplex PCR; TCRdb has only the in-frame clones, and not every one. Of around 440,000 clones in the sample, about 74% were seen once. The sequenced sample consisted of PBMCs. Receptors were obtained from a woman in her 40s in good health. Some clones in this sample may be carry-over from other donors' samples. CDR3s include the opening cysteine and the closing phenylalanine or tryptophan. Fields, in order: J gene, clone size, D gene, V gene, CDR3 DNA, CDR3 protein. D genes are given only for firm matches. Clone sizes are given selectively: once, few, many, or a class where the clone is expanded.

j_gene: TRBJ2-7
abundance: .
d_gene: .
v_gene: TRBV5-1
CDR3nt: TGCGCCAGCAGCTTGGGGGACGCCGTCGAGCAGTACTTC
CDR3aa: CASSLGDAVEQYF

j_gene: TRBJ1-2
abundance: .
d_gene: .
v_gene: TRBV10-3
CDR3nt: TGTGCCATCAGTGGCACAGGGAACTTTATTAACTATGGCTACACCTTC
CDR3aa: CAISGTGNFINYGYTF

j_gene: TRBJ2-3
abundance: .
d_gene: TRBD2
v_gene: TRBV6-4
CDR3nt: TGTGCCAGCAGTCCCCACGGGGGAGCGGGATCAGATACGCAGTATTTT
CDR3aa: CASSPHGGAGSDTQYF

j_gene: TRBJ1-2
abundance: .
d_gene: .
v_gene: TRBV7-9
CDR3nt: TGTGCCAGCAGCTTAAGTGGCGGACAGTCCTATGGCTACACCTTC
CDR3aa: CASSLSGGQSYGYTF

j_gene: TRBJ2-7
abundance: .
d_gene: .
v_gene: TRBV7-3
CDR3nt: TGTGCCAGCAGCTTAAGTTCCGGGGGCGAGCAGTACTTC
CDR3aa: CASSLSSGGEQYF

j_gene: TRBJ2-3
abundance: .
d_gene: .
v_gene: TRBV5-6
CDR3nt: TGTGCCAGCAGCTTGGTCGCCCTGGGAGATACGCAGTATTTT
CDR3aa: CASSLVALGDTQYF

j_gene: TRBJ2-7
abundance: .
d_gene: TRBD2
v_gene: TRBV2
CDR3nt: TGTGCCAGCACCCGTATTACTAGCGGCGAGCAGTACTTC
CDR3aa: CASTRITSGEQYF

j_gene: TRBJ1-2
abundance: .
d_gene: .
v_gene: TRBV29-1
CDR3nt: TGCAGCGCAGCTACAGGGTCGGCTAACTATGGCTACACCTTC
CDR3aa: CSAATGSANYGYTF

j_gene: TRBJ1-2
abundance: .
d_gene: .
v_gene: TRBV14
CDR3nt: TGTGCCAGCAGCTCAGGGCGTTATGGCTACACCTTC
CDR3aa: CASSSGRYGYTF

j_gene: TRBJ1-1
abundance: many
d_gene: TRBD1
v_gene: TRBV4-2
CDR3nt: TGTGCCAGCAGCCAAGCGTCTGACAGGGTGAACACTGAAGCTTTCTTT
CDR3aa: CASSQASDRVNTEAFF

j_gene: TRBJ2-7
abundance: .
d_gene: .
v_gene: TRBV29-1
CDR3nt: TGCAGCGTTGTAGTAGGGCCCGAGCAGTACTTC
CDR3aa: CSVVVGPEQYF

j_gene: TRBJ1-5
abundance: .
d_gene: TRBD1
v_gene: TRBV28
CDR3nt: TGTGCCAGCAGAGAAACCGGGACAGGGGGCCATCAGCCCCAGCATTTT
CDR3aa: CASRETGTGGHQPQHF

j_gene: TRBJ2-7
abundance: .
d_gene: .
v_gene: TRBV4-3
CDR3nt: TGCGCCAGCAGCCAAGACCTGACGTACCCACCGAAGAACTTC
CDR3aa: CASSQDLTYPPKNF

j_gene: TRBJ2-7
abundance: .
d_gene: .
v_gene: TRBV28
CDR3nt: TGTGCCAGCAGTTTTTACCACGAGCAGTACTTC
CDR3aa: CASSFYHEQYF

j_gene: TRBJ2-7
abundance: many
d_gene: TRBD1
v_gene: TRBV6-1
CDR3nt: TGTGCCTCGACAGGAGGGACAGGGGGGTACGAGCAGTACTTC
CDR3aa: CASTGGTGGYEQYF

j_gene: TRBJ2-7
abundance: .
d_gene: TRBD1
v_gene: TRBV6-1
CDR3nt: TGTGCCAGCAGTGCGGCCGGGACAGGCCGCTCCTACGAGCAGTACTTC
CDR3aa: CASSAAGTGRSYEQYF

j_gene: TRBJ1-2
abundance: .
d_gene: TRBD1
v_gene: TRBV5-8
CDR3nt: TGTGCCAGCAGCTCGTTGACAGGGCCCTATGGCTACACCTTC
CDR3aa: CASSSLTGPYGYTF

j_gene: TRBJ2-1
abundance: .
d_gene: .
v_gene: TRBV7-9
CDR3nt: TGTGCCAGCAGCTTAGCGGGGGAGGCCAATGAGCAGTTCTTC
CDR3aa: CASSLAGEANEQFF